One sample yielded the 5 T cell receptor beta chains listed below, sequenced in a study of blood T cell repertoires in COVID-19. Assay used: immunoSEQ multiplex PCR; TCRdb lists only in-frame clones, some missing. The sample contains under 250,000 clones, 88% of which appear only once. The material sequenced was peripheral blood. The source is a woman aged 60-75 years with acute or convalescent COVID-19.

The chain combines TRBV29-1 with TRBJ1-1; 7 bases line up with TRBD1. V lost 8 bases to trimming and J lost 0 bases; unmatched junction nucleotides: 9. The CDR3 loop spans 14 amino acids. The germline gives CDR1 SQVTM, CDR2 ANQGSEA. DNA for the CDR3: TGCAGCCTCCGGGACAGCAACTTGAACACTGAAGCTTTCTTT. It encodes CSLRDSNLNTEAFF.

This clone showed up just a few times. The CDR3 loop is CASSQIRTGNTDTQYF. For the CDR3, the DNA is TGCGCCAGCAGTCAAATCCGGACAGGGAACACAGATACGCAGTATTTT. The chain combines TRBV10-1 with TRBJ2-3, with 8 bases identical to TRBD1. The germline V gene encodes CDR1 WNHNN and CDR2 SYGVQD (reference sequence). Trimming cost V 5 bases and J 2 bases; bases outside gene matches: 9. The CDR3 loop spans 16 amino acids.

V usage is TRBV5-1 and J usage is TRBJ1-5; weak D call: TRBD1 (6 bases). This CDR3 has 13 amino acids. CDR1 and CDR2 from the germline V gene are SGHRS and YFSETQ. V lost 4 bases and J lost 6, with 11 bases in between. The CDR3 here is CASSAGTSQPQHF. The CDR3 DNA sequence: TGCGCCAGCAGCGCCGGGACATCTCAGCCCCAGCATTTT.

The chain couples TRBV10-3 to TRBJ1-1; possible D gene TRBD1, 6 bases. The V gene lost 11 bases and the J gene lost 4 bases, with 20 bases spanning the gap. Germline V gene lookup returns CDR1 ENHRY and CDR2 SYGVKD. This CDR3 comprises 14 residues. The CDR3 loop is CASGRRGSGTEAFF. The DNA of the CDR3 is TGTGCCTCTGGGAGAAGGGGGTCGGGCACTGAAGCTTTCTTT.

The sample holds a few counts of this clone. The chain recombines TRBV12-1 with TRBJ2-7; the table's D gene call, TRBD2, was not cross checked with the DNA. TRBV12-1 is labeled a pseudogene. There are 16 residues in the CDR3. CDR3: CASSFVEAKIRQEQYF. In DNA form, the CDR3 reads TGTGCCAGCAGCTTTGTCGAGGCTAAAATTCGCCAGGAGCAGTACTTC.